Below, 14 T cell receptor beta chains from the same sample are listed, as sequenced in a study of shared clonotypes between healthy human individuals. Measured with immunoSEQ multiplex PCR; TCRdb has only the in-frame clones, and not every one. The repertoire holds 2,500,000 or so clones, with under 95% as singletons. Sequenced material: naive CD4+ T cells from PBMCs. Subset given: CD45RA+ positively selected. These receptors all come from a young man in good health. Some clones in this sample may be carry-over from other donors' samples.

In this sample, this clone turned up once. Other DNA sequences from this sample encode an identical CDR3 as well. The chain joins TRBV9 to TRBJ1-1, with D unclear. This CDR3 has 13 amino acids. V shed 5 bases and J shed 5 bases, with 13 bases lying between them. Germline V gene lookup returns CDR1 SGDLS and CDR2 YYNGEE. This CDR3 is CASSNQGGTEAFF. The CDR3 DNA follows: TGTGCCAGCAGTAACCAAGGAGGGACTGAAGCTTTCTTT. The full variable domain, in which reference TRBV9 and TRBJ1-1 provide the parts outside the CDR3, is DSGVTQTPKHLITATGQRVTLRCSPRSGDLSVYWYQQSLDQGLQFLIQYYNGEERAKGNILERFSAQQFPDLHSELNLSSLELGDSALYFCASSNQGGTEAFFGQGTRLTVV.

The chain links TRBV6-5 to TRBJ2-7; D not certain. Germline V gene lookup returns CDR1 MNHEY and CDR2 SVGAGI. The CDR3 sequence is 14 residues long. Trimming left V 0 bases short and J 0 bases short, with 6 bases between. Written as DNA, the CDR3 is TGTGCCAGCAGTTACTCGGCACCCTCCTACGAGCAGTACTTC. The encoded protein is CASSYSAPSYEQYF.

J is TRBJ1-2 and V is TRBV2; D is ambiguous. Germline loops: CDR1 SNHLY, CDR2 FYNNEI. V was cut by 6 bases and J by 1 base, with 18 bases left in between. This CDR3 comprises 16 residues. For the CDR3, the DNA is TGTGCCAGCAGCGTCCACCCGATCCCCGTTAACTATGGCTACACCTTC. Amino acid sequence: CASSVHPIPVNYGYTF.

The genes are TRBV11-2 and TRBJ1-4; D is unclear. Per the germline V gene, CDR1 is SGHAT and CDR2 is FQNNGV. CDR3 length equals 10 residues. With 2 bases removed from V and 14 bases from J, the gap between germline ends came to 6 bases. The chain's CDR3 is CASSLLRLFF. The CDR3 nucleotides read TGTGCCAGCAGCTTATTACGTCTGTTTTTT.

This rearrangement joins TRBV28 to TRBJ1-1, with a tentative D call TRBD1 (5 bases). CDR1 and CDR2 from the germline V gene are MDHEN and SYDVKM. CDR3 size: 13 residues. The V gene lost 6 bases and the J gene lost 3 bases, with 11 bases spanning the gap. The CDR3 region has the DNA TGTGCCAGCAGCCGAGACAGTTACACTGAAGCTTTCTTT. It is translated as CASSRDSYTEAFF.

V gene TRBV6-6 combines with J gene TRBJ2-5, with D maybe TRBD2 (5 bases). Looked up from germline, CDR1 is MNHNY and CDR2 is SVGAGI (reference sequence). V lost 6 bases, J lost 5 bases, and 10 bases lay in between. There are 12 residues in the CDR3. CDR3 nucleotide sequence: TGTGCCAGCAGCTCGCCGGGGGAGACCCAGTACTTC. It codes for CASSSPGETQYF.

The CDR3 protein is CASSSDRVGNTEAFF. The CDR3 region has the DNA TGTGCCAGCAGTTCGGACAGGGTGGGGAACACTGAAGCTTTCTTT. J is TRBJ1-1 and V is TRBV28, with TRBD1 matching over 8 bases. The CDR3 has 15 residues. Germline CDR1 and CDR2: MDHEN and SYDVKM. Trimming removed 4 bases from V and 1 base from J; junction bases left unmatched: 5.

This chain joins TRBV9 and TRBJ2-5; D unclear. The CDR3 extends over 15 amino acids. V was shortened by 5 bases and J by 1 base, with 15 bases between the two germline ends. The germline gives CDR1 SGDLS, CDR2 YYNGEE. The CDR3 here is CASSLTPGIQETQYF. Written as DNA, the CDR3 is TGTGCCAGCAGTCTAACTCCCGGAATCCAAGAGACCCAGTACTTC.

V is TRBV6-6 and J is TRBJ2-7; no clear D. The germline CDR1 and CDR2 sequences are MNHNY and SVGAGI (reference sequence). CDR3 length: 16 amino acids. Between the trimmed V and J ends, which lost 4 bases and 1 base, there was a span of 17 bases. CDR3 sequence reads: CASSSATITGSYEQYF. Here the CDR3 DNA reads TGTGCCAGCAGTTCCGCAACCATAACTGGATCCTACGAGCAGTACTTC.

As to this clone: This specimen includes other DNA sequences encoding the same CDR3. The chain joins TRBV18 to TRBJ1-1; D possibly corresponds to TRBD1 (6 bases). This CDR3 has 15 amino acids. The germline gives CDR1 KGHSH, CDR2 LQKENI. Trimming removed 4 bases at V and 2 bases at J, with 14 bases between. Here the CDR3 reads CASSLGAGGNTEAFF. In DNA, the CDR3 is TGTGCCAGCTCACTGGGGGCGGGTGGCAACACTGAAGCTTTCTTT.

J is TRBJ2-2 and V is TRBV7-3, with 10 bases that match TRBD1. V gave up 1 base and J gave up 2 bases; unmatched junction bases: 10. The CDR3 spans 19 residues. Germline loops: CDR1 SGHTA, CDR2 FQGTGA. The chain's CDR3 is CASSLIPGQGKGNTGELFF. Here the CDR3 DNA reads TGTGCCAGCAGCTTAATACCGGGACAGGGGAAAGGAAACACCGGGGAGCTGTTTTTT.

This chain connects TRBV27 to TRBJ1-2; D perhaps matches TRBD1 (6 bases). V dropped 5 bases and J dropped 4 bases, with 11 bases sitting between them. There are 13 residues in the CDR3. The germline CDR1 and CDR2 sequences are MNHEY and SMNVEV (reference sequence). The CDR3 loop is CASSRQGLYGYTF. CDR3 bases: TGTGCCAGCAGTCGGCAGGGGCTCTATGGCTACACCTTC.

This clone has just one count. In the same sample, other DNA sequences code for this CDR3. The rearrangement links TRBV5-1 to TRBJ2-2; 7 bases map to TRBD2. Unmatched junction bases numbered 3, after V lost 0 bases and J lost 1 base. The CDR3 consists of 16 residues. Germline CDR1 is SGHRS and CDR2 is YFSETQ. DNA for the CDR3: TGCGCCAGCAGCTTGGTGGTAGCGGGGAACACCGGGGAGCTGTTTTTT. Protein sequence: CASSLVVAGNTGELFF.

This clone was seen a handful of times. V and J are TRBV6-1 and TRBJ1-5; D is unclear. The germline V and J ends were trimmed by 8 bases and 2 bases, with 10 bases remaining between them. Germline V gene lookup returns CDR1 MNHNS and CDR2 SASEGT. The CDR3 has 13 amino acids. The CDR3 spells CASANTGNQPQHF. In DNA, the CDR3 is TGTGCCAGCGCTAATACTGGCAATCAGCCCCAGCATTTT.